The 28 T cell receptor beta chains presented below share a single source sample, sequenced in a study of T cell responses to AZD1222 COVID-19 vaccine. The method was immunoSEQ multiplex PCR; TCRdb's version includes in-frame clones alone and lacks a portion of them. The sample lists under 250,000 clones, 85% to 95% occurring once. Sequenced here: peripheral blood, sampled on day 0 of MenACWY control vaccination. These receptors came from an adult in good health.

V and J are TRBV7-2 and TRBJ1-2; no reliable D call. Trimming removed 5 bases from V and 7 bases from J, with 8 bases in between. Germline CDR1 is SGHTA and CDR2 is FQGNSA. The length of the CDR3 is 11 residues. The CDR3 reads CASSPYGGYTF. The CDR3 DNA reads TGTGCCAGCAGCCCATACGGTGGCTACACCTTC.

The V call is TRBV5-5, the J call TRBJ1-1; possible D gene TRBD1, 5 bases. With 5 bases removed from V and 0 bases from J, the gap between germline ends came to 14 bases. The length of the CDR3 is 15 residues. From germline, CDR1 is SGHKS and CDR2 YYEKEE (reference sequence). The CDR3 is CASRGPGRMNTEAFF. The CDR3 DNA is TGTGCCAGCAGGGGGCCGGGACGTATGAACACTGAAGCTTTCTTT.

The CDR3 loop reads CASSLDFPLVRGGLNEQFF. The CDR3 nucleotides are TGTGCCAGCAGCTTAGATTTCCCCCTCGTTCGGGGGGGCCTCAATGAGCAGTTCTTC. This sequence joins TRBV11-3 and TRBJ2-1, with 8 bases fitting TRBD2. The CDR3 is 19 amino acids. Germline V gene lookup returns CDR1 SGHNT and CDR2 YENEEA. The ends lost 0 bases at V and 6 bases at J; junction bases unmatched: 16.

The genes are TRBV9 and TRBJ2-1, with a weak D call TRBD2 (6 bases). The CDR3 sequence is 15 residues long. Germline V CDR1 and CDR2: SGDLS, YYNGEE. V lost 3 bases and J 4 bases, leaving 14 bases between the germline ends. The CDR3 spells CASSGGLGGYNEQFF. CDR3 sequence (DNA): TGTGCCAGCAGCGGGGGACTCGGCGGGTACAATGAGCAGTTCTTC.

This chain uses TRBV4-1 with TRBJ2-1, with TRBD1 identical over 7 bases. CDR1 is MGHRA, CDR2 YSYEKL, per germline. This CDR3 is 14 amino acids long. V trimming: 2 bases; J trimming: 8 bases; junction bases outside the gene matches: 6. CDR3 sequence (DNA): TGCGCCAGCAGCCAAAGAACAGGGGTCCATGAGCAGTTCTTC. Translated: CASSQRTGVHEQFF.

The CDR3 bases are TGTGCCAGCAGCTTGGGCCGGGGGGCGCCCAGCTATGGCTACACCTTC. Its translation is CASSLGRGAPSYGYTF. V and J are TRBV7-2 and TRBJ1-2; D is possibly TRBD1 (6 bases). The CDR3 is 16 residues long. Germline assignment: CDR1 SGHTA and CDR2 FQGNSA. Between the trimmed V and J ends, which lost 3 bases and 4 bases, there was a span of 18 bases.

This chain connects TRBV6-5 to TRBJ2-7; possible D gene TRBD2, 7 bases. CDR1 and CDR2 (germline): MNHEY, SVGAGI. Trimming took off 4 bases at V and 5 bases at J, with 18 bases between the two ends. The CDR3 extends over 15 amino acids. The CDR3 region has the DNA TGTGCCAGCAGTTTCGGGGGGCCGCCCCTCGACGAGCAGTACTTC. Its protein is CASSFGGPPLDEQYF.

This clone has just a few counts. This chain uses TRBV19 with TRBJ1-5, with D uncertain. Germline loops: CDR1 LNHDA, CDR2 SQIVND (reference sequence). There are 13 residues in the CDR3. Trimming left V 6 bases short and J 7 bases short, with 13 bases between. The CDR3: CASRGREGQPQHF. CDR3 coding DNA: TGTGCCAGTAGAGGGAGGGAAGGACAGCCCCAGCATTTT.

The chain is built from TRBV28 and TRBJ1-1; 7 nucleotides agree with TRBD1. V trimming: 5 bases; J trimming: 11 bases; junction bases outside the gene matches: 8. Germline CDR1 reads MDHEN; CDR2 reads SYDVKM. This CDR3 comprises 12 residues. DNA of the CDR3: TGTGCCAGCAGTCAACAGGGGCGGCAGGCTTTCTTT. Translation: CASSQQGRQAFF.

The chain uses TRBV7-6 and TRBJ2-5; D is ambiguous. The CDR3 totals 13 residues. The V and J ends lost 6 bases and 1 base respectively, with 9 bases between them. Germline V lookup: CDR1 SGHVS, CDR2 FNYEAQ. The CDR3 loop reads CASSTAPQETQYF. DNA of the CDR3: TGTGCCAGCAGTACTGCCCCCCAAGAGACCCAGTACTTC.

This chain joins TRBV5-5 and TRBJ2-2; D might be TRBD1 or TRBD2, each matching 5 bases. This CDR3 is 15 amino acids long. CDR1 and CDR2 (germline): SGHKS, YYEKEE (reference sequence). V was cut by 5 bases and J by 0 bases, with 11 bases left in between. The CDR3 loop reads CASSWGSANTGELFF. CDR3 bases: TGTGCCAGCAGTTGGGGGTCCGCGAACACCGGGGAGCTGTTTTTT.

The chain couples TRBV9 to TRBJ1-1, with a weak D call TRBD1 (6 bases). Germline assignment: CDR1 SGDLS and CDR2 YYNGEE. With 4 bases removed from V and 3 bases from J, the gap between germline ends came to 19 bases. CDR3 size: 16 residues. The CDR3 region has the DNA TGTGCCAGCAGCCTCAGGGGTAAAGGGGGTGACACTGAAGCTTTCTTT. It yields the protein CASSLRGKGGDTEAFF.

The CDR3 DNA is TGTGCCACCAGCAGAGATTGGGACAGCCTGAACACTGAAGCTTTCTTT. Encoded protein: CATSRDWDSLNTEAFF. This rearrangement joins TRBV15 to TRBJ1-1, with 7 bases that match TRBD1. In germline, CDR1 is LNHNV, CDR2 YYDKDF (reference sequence). There are 16 residues in the CDR3. Trimming cost V 0 bases and J 0 bases; bases outside gene matches: 4.

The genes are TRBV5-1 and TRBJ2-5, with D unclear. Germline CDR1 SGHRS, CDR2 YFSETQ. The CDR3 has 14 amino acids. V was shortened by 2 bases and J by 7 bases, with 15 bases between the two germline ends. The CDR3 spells CASSFRPELRTQYF. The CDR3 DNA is TGCGCCAGCAGCTTCCGACCCGAGCTGCGGACCCAGTACTTC.

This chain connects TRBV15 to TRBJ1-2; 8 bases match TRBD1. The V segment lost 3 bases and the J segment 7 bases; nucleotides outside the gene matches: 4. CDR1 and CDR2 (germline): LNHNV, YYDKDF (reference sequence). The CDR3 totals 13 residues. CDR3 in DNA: TGTGCCACCAGCAGGGACAGGGTCAGTGGCTACACCTTC. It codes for CATSRDRVSGYTF.

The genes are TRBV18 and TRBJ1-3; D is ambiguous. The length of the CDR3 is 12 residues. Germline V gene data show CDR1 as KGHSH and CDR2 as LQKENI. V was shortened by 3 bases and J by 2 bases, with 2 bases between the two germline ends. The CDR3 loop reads CASSPAGNTIYF. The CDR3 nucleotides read TGTGCCAGCTCACCTGCTGGAAACACCATATATTTT.

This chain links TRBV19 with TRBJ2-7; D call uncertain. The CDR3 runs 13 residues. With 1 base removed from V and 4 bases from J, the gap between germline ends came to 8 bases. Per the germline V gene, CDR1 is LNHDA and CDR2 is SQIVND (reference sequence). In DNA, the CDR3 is TGTGCCAGTAGTATAGGAGGTCTTTACGAGCAGTACTTC. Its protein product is CASSIGGLYEQYF.

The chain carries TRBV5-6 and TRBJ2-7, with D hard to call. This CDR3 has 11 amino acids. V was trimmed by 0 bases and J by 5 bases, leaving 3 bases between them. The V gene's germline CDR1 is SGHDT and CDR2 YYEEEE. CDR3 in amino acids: CASSLVDEQYF. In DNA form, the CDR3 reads TGTGCCAGCAGCTTGGTCGACGAGCAGTACTTC.

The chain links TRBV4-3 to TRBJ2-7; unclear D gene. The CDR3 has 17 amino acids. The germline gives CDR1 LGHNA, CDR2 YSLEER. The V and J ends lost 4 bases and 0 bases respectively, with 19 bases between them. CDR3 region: CASSREFGTPSSYEQYF. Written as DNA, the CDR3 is TGCGCCAGCAGCCGGGAATTCGGCACTCCCAGCTCCTACGAGCAGTACTTC.

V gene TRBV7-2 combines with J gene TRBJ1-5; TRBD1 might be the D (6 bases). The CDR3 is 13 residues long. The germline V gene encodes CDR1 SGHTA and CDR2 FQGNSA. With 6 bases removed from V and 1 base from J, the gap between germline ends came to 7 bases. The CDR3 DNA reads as TGTGCCAGCAGTACAGGGAGCAATCAGCCCCAGCATTTT. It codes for CASSTGSNQPQHF. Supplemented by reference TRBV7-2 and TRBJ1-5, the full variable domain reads GAGVSQSPSNKVTEKGKDVELRCDPISGHTALYWYRQSLGQGLEFLIYFQGNSAPDKSGLPSDRFSAERTGGSVSTLTIQRTQQEDSAVYLCASSTGSNQPQHFGDGTRLSIL.

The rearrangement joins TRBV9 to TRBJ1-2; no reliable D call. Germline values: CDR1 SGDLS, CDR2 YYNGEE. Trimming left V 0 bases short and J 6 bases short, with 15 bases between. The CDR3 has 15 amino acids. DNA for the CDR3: TGTGCCAGCAGCGTAGGGGGTTTTCCCAACGATGGCTACACCTTC. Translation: CASSVGGFPNDGYTF.

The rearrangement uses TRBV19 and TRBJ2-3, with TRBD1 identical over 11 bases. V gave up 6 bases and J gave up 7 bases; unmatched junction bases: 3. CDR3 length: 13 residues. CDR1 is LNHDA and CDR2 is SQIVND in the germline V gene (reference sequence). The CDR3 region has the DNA TGTGCCAGTAGGGACAGGGGGCCGAATACGCAGTATTTT. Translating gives CASRDRGPNTQYF.

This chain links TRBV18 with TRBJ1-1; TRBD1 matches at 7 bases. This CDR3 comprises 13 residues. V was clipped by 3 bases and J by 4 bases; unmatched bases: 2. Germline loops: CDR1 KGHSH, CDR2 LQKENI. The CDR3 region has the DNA TGTGCCAGCTCACCGGGACAGACCACTGAAGCTTTCTTT. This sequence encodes CASSPGQTTEAFF.

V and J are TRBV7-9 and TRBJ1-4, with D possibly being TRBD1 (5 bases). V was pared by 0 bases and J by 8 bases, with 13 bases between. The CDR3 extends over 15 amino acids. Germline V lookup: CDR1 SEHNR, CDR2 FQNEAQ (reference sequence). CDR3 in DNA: TGTGCCAGCAGCTTAGCAGGTCAGGGTGGCGAAAAACTGTTTTTT. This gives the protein CASSLAGQGGEKLFF.

The DNA of the CDR3 is TGCGCCAGCAGCTTGGAATCCCTACGCCTTCCCTACAATGAGCAGTTCTTC. Translated: CASSLESLRLPYNEQFF. The chain carries TRBV5-1 and TRBJ2-1; D not certain. This CDR3 is built from 17 residues. The ends were cut back, 0 bases at V and 2 bases at J, with 15 bases in the middle. CDR1 is SGHRS and CDR2 is YFSETQ in the germline V gene.

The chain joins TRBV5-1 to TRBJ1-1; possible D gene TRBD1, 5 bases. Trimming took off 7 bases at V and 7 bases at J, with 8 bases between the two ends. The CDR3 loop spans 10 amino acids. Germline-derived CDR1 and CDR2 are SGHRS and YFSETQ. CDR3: CASGDGEAFF. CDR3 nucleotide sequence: TGCGCCAGCGGGGACGGTGAAGCTTTCTTT.

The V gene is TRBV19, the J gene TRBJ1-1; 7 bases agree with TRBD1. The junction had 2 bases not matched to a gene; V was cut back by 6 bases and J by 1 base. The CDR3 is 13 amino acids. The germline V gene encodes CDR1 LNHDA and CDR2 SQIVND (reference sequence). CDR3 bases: TGTGCCAGTAGGACAGGGCGGAACACTGAAGCTTTCTTT. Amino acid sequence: CASRTGRNTEAFF.

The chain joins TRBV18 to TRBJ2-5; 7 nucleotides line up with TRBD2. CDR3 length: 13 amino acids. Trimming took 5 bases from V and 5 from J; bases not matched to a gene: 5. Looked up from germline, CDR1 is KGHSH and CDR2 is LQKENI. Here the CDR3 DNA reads TGTGCCAGCTCAGCCACTAGCGCGGAGACCCAGTACTTC. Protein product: CASSATSAETQYF.